The 2 T cell receptor beta chains below come from one sample, sequenced in a study of blood T cell repertoires in COVID-19. Profiled with immunoSEQ multiplex PCR; TCRdb holds only in-frame clones, not every one. The table lists about 180,000 clones, 80% to 90% of them singletons. The source material was peripheral blood. These receptors originate from a human donor with active or convalescent COVID-19. The donor label of this sample is uncertain.

V is TRBV5-1 and J is TRBJ2-1; TRBD1 agrees at 8 bases. Germline V gives CDR1 SGHRS, CDR2 YFSETQ. The junction had 9 bases not matched to a gene; V was cut back by 4 bases and J by 9 bases. The CDR3 extends over 14 amino acids. As DNA, the CDR3 is TGCGCCAGCAGCCGGTCAACCGACAGGGGTGAGCAGTTCTTC. Translation gives CASSRSTDRGEQFF.

V and J are TRBV6-2 or TRBV6-3 and TRBJ1-2, with TRBD1 matching over 11 bases. The germline V gene has CDR1 MNHEY and CDR2 SVGEGT. Trimming removed 6 bases from V and 7 bases from J; junction bases left unmatched: 10. The CDR3 length is 15 residues. The chain's CDR3 is CASSPPPGQGGGYTF. The CDR3, as DNA: TGTGCCAGCAGCCCGCCACCGGGACAGGGGGGTGGCTACACCTTC.